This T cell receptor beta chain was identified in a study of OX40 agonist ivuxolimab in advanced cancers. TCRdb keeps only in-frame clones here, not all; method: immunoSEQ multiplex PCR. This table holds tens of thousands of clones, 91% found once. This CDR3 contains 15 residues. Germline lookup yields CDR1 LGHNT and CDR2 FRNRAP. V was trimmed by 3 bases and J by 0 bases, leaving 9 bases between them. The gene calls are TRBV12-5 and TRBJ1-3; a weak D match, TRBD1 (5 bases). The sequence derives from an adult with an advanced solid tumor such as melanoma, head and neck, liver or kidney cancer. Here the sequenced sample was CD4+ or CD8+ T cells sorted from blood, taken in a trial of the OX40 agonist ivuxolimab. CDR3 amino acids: CASGFTGTSGNTIYF. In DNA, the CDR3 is TGTGCTAGTGGTTTTACAGGAACCTCTGGAAACACCATATATTTT.